This T cell receptor beta chain was sequenced in a study of cytomegalovirus exposure and HLA in healthy donors. Overall study findings and caveats: Per a later analysis, about 17,000 TCR beta sequences showed association with HLA alleles at 0.05 false discovery rate. Common viral pathogens (according to a later analysis) appeared linked to several of the most significant clusters.

Of note for this clone: What it binds is not known.

The CDR3 is 15 amino acids. CDR1 SGHVS and CDR2 FNYEAQ come from the germline V gene. Trimming took 2 bases from V and 7 from J; bases not matched to a gene: 8. Primers for the PCR totalled 60 Vbeta and 13 Jbeta. Produced via immunoSEQ multiplex PCR; TCRdb's table is partial and in-frame only. Altogether around 150,000 clones are present, about 80% being singletons, with the ten largest covering about 0.93%. This sequence originates from a woman aged 45-65 years in good health and CMV-seropositive. The chain employs TRBV7-6 and TRBJ1-2; 9 nucleotides align to TRBD1. The sample consisted of PBMCs. The CDR3 sequence is CASSLQPDRGSGYTF. The CDR3 DNA is TGTGCCAGCAGCTTACAGCCGGACAGGGGAAGTGGCTACACCTTC.